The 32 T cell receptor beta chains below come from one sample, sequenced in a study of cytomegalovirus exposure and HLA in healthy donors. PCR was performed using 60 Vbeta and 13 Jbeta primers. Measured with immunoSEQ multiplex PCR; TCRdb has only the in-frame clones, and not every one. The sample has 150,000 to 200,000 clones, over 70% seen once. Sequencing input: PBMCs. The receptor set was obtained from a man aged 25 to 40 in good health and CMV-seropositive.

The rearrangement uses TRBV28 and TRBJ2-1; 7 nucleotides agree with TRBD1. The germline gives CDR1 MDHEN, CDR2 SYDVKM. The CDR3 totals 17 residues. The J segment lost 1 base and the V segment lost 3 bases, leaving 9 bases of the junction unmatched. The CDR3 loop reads CASSLGRQGYSYNEQFF. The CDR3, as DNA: TGTGCCAGCAGTTTGGGTCGACAGGGTTATTCCTACAATGAGCAGTTCTTC.

The CDR3 region has the DNA TGTGCCAGCAGCTTAGGCGAGAATCAGCCCCAGCATTTT. The encoded protein is CASSLGENQPQHF. V is TRBV7-2 and J is TRBJ1-5; no clear D gene. V lost 1 base, J lost 4 bases, and 5 bases lay in between. The CDR3 covers 13 residues. Germline V gene sequence: CDR1 SGHTA, CDR2 FQGNSA.

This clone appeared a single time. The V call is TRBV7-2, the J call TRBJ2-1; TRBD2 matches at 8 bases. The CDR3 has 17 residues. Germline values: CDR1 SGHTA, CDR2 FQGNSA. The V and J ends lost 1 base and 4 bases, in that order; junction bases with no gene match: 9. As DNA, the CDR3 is TGTGCCAGCAGCTTAGTAGCGACTAGCGAAATATACAATGAGCAGTTCTTC. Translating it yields CASSLVATSEIYNEQFF.

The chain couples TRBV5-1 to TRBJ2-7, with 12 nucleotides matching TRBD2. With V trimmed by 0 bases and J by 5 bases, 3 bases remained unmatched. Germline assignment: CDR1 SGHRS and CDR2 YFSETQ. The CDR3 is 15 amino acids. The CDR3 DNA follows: TGCGCCAGCAGCTTGGTACTAGCGGGGGGCCACGAGCAGTACTTC. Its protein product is CASSLVLAGGHEQYF.

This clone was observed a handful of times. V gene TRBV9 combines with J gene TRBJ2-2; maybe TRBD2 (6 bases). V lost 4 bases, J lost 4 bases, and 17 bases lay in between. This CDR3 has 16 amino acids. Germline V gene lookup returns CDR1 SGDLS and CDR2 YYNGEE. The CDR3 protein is CASSPREALPTGELFF. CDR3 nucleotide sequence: TGTGCCAGCAGCCCCAGGGAGGCTTTGCCCACCGGGGAGCTGTTTTTT.

Here the CDR3 reads CASSPGSSYNEQFF. The CDR3 coding sequence is TGCGCCAGCAGCCCTGGGAGCTCCTACAATGAGCAGTTCTTC. This chain uses TRBV4-3 with TRBJ2-1; weak D call: TRBD2 (5 bases). Germline V gene data show CDR1 as LGHNA and CDR2 as YSLEER. Trimming cost V 4 bases and J 0 bases, with 7 bases left between them. The CDR3 contains 14 residues.

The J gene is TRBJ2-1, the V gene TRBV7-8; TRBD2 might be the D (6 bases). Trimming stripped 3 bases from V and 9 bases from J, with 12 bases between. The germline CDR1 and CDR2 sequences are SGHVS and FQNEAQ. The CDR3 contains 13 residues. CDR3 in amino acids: CASSLEGLGEQFF. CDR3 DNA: TGTGCCAGCAGCTTGGAGGGGTTGGGTGAGCAGTTCTTC. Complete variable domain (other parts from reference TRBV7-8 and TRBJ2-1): GAGVSQSPRYKVAKRGQDVALRCDPISGHVSLFWYQQALGQGPEFLTYFQNEAQLDKSGLPSDRFFAERPEGSVSTLKIQRTQQEDSAVYLCASSLEGLGEQFFGPGTRLTVL.

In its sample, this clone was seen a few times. This CDR3 is CASSFPSGGTDTQYF. CDR3 DNA: TGCGCCAGCAGCTTCCCTAGCGGGGGTACAGATACGCAGTATTTT. The chain couples TRBV5-1 to TRBJ2-3, with 10 bases fitting TRBD2. The CDR3 spans 15 residues. Germline loops: CDR1 SGHRS, CDR2 YFSETQ. After removal of 2 bases from V and 3 bases from J, the junction contained 3 bases not matched to a gene.

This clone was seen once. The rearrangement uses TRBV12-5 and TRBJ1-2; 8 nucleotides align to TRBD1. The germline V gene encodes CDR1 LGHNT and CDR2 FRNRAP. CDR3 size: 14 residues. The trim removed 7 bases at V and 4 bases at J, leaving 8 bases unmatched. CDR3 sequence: CASAPTGGGYGYTF. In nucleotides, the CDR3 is TGTGCTAGTGCCCCTACAGGGGGAGGCTATGGCTACACCTTC. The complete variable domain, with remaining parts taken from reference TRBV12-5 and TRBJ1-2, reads DARVTQTPRHKVTEMGQEVTMRCQPILGHNTVFWYRQTMMQGLELLAYFRNRAPLDDSGMPKDRFSAEMPDATLATLKIQPSEPRDSAVYFCASAPTGGGYGYTFGSGTRLTVV.

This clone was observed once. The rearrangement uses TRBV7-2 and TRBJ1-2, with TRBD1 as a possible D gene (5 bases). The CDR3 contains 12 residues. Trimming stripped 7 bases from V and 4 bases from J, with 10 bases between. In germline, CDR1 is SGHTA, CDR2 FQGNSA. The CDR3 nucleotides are TGTGCCAGCACCACGGACACCTATGGCTACACCTTC. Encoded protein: CASTTDTYGYTF.

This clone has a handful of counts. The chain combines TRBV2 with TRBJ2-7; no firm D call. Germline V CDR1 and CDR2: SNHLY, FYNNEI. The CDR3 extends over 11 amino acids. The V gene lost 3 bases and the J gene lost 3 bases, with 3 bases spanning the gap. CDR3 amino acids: CASSDGYEQYF. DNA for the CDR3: TGTGCCAGCAGTGACGGCTACGAGCAGTACTTC.

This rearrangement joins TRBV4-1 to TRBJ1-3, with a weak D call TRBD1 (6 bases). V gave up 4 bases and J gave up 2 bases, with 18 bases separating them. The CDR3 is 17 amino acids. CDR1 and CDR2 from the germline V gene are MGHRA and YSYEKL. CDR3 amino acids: CASSLANVQGAGNTIYF. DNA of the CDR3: TGCGCCAGCAGCCTTGCTAACGTACAGGGTGCTGGAAACACCATATATTTT.

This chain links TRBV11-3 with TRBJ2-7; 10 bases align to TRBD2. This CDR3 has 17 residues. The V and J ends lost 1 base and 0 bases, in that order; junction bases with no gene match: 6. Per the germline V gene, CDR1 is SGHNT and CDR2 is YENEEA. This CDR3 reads CASSLAVGLADSYEQYF. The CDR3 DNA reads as TGTGCCAGCAGCTTAGCAGTCGGACTAGCGGACTCCTACGAGCAGTACTTC.

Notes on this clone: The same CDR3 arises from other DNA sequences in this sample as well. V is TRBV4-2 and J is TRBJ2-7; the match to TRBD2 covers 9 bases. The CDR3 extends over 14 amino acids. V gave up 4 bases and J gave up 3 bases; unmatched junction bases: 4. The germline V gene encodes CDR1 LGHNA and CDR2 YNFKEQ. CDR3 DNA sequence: TGTGCCAGCAGCCCGACTAGCGGTTACTACGAGCAGTACTTC. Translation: CASSPTSGYYEQYF.

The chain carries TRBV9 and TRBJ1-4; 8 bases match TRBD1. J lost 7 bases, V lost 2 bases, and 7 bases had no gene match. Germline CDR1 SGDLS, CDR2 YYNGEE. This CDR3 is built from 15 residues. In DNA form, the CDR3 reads TGTGCCAGCAGCGTGCGGACAGGGTTAAGTGAAAAACTGTTTTTT. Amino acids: CASSVRTGLSEKLFF.

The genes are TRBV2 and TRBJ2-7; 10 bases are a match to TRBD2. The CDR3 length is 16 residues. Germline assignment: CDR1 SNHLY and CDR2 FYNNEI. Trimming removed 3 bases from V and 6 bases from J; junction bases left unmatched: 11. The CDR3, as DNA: TGTGCCAGCAGTGATCCCTTAGCGGGAGGCCCTTCCGAGCAGTACTTC. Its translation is CASSDPLAGGPSEQYF. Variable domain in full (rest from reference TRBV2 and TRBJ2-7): EPEVTQTPSHQVTQMGQEVILRCVPISNHLYFYWYRQILGQKVEFLVSFYNNEISEKSEIFDDQFSVERPDGSNFTLKIRSTKLEDSAMYFCASSDPLAGGPSEQYFGPGTRLTVT.

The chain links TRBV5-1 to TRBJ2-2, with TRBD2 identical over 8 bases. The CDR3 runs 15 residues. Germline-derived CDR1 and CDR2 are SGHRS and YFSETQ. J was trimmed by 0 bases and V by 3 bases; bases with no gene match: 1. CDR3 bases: TGCGCCAGCAGCTCGACTAGCGCGAACACCGGGGAGCTGTTTTTT. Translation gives CASSSTSANTGELFF.

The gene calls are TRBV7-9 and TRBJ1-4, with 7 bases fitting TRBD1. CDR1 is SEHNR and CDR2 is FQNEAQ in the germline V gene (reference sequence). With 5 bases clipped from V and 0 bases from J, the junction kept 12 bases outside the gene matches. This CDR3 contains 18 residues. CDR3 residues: CASSARLRGPATNEKLFF. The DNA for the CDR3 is TGTGCCAGCAGCGCCCGATTAAGGGGGCCAGCAACTAATGAAAAACTGTTTTTT.

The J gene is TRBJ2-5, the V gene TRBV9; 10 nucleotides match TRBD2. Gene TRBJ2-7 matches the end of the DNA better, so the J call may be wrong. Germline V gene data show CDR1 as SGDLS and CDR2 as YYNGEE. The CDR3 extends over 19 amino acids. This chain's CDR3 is CASSVGLAGVSTSSYEQYF. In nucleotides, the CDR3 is TGTGCCAGCAGCGTGGGCCTAGCGGGAGTCTCCACCTCCTCCTACGAGCAGTACTTC.

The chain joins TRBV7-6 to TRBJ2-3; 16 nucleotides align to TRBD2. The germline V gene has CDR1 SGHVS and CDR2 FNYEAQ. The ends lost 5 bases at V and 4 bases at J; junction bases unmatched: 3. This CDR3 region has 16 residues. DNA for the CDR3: TGTGCCAGCAGCGGGACTAGCGGGGGGGTGGCAGATACGCAGTATTTT. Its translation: CASSGTSGGVADTQYF.

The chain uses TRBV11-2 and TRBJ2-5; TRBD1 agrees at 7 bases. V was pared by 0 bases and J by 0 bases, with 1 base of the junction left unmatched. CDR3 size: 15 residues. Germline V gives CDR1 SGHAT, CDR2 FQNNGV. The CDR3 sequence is CASSLDGTDQETQYF. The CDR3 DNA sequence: TGTGCCAGCAGCTTAGACGGGACAGACCAAGAGACCCAGTACTTC.

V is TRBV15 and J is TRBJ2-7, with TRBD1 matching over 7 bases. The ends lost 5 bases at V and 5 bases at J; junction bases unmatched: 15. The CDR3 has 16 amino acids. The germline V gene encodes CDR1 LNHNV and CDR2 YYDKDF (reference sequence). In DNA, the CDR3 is TGTGCCACCAGCGGTCGACAGGGAAGATTTCGGAACGAGCAGTACTTC. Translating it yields CATSGRQGRFRNEQYF.

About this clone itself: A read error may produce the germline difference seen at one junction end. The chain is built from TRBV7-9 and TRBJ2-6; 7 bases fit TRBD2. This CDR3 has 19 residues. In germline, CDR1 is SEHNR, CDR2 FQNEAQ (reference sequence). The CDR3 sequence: CSSSLGAGGKRGWANVLTF. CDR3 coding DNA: TGTTCCAGCAGCTTAGGGGCCGGGGGGAAACGGGGCTGGGCCAACGTCCTGACTTTC.

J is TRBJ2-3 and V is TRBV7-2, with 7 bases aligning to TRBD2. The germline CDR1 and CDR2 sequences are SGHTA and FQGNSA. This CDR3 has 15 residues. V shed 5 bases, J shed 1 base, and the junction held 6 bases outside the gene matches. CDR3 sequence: CASSRWGGGTDTQYF. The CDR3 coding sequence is TGTGCCAGCAGCCGGTGGGGAGGGGGCACAGATACGCAGTATTTT.

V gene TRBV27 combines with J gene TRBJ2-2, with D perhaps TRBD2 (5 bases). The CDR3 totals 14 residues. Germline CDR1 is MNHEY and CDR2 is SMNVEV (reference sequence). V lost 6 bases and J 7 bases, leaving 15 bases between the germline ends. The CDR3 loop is CASRPNRGSGELFF. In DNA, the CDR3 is TGTGCCAGCAGACCGAACCGGGGTAGCGGGGAGCTGTTTTTT.

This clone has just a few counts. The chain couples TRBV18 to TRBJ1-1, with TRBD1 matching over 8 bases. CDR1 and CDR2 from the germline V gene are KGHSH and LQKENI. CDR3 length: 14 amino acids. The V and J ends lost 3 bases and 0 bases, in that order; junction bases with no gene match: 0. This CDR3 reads CASSPGQVNTEAFF. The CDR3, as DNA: TGTGCCAGCTCACCGGGACAGGTGAACACTGAAGCTTTCTTT.

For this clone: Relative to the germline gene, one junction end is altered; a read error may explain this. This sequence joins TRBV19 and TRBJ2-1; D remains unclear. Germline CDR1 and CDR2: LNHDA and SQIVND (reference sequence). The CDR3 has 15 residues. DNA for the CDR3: TGTGTCAGTAGTATGGGTGACACAGCCTACAATGAGCAGTTCTTC. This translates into CVSSMGDTAYNEQFF.

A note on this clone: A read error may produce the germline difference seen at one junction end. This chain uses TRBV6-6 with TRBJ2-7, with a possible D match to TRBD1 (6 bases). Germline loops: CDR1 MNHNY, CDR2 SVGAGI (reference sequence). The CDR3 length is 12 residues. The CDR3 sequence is CASSYERAGESF. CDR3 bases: TGTGCCAGCAGTTACGAGAGGGCAGGGGAAAGCTTC.

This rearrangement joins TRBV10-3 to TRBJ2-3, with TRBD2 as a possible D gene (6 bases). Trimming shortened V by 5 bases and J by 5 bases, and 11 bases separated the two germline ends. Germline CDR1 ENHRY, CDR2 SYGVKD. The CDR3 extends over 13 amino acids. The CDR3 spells CAISIGGKDTQYF. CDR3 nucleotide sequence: TGTGCCATCAGTATCGGGGGTAAAGATACGCAGTATTTT.

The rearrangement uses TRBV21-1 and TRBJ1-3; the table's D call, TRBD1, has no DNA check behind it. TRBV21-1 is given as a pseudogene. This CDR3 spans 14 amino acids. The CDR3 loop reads CASSTGSSGNTIYF. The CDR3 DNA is TGTGCCAGCAGTACAGGGAGCTCTGGAAACACCATATATTTT.

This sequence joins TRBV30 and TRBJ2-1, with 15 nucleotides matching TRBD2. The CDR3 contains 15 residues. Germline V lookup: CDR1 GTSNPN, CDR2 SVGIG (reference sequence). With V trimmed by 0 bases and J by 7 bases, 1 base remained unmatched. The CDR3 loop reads CAWSVGLAGGNEQFF. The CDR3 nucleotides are TGTGCCTGGAGTGTGGGACTAGCGGGAGGTAATGAGCAGTTCTTC.

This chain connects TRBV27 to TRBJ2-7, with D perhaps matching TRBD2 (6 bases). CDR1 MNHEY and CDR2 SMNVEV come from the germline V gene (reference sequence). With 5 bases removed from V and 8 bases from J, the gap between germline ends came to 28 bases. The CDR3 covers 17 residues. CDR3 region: CASSLHGTPRSTSKQYF. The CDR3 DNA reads TGTGCCAGCAGTCTCCACGGGACGCCGAGATCCACTAGCAAGCAGTACTTC.